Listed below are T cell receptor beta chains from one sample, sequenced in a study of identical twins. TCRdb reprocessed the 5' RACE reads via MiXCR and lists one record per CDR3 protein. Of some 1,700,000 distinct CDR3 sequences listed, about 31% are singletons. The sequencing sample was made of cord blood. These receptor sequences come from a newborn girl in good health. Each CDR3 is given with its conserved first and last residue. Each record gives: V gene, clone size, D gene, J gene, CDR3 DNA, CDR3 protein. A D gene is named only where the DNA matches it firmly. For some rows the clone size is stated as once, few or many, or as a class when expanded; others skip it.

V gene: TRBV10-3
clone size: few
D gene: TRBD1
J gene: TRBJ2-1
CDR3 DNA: TGTGCCATCAGTGAGTGGGGAACCGGGACAGCCTACAATGAGCAGTTCTTC
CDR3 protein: CAISEWGTGTAYNEQFF

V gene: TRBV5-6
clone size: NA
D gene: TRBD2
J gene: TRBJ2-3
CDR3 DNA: TGTGCCAGCAGCTTTGGACTAGCGACGAGCACAGATACGCAGTATTTT
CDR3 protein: CASSFGLATSTDTQYF

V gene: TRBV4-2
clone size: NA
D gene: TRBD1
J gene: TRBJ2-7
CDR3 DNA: TGTGCCAGCAGCCAAGGGGGGACAGGGTTTTCCGAGCAGTACTTC
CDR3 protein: CASSQGGTGFSEQYF

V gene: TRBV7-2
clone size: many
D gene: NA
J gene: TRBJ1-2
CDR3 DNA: TGTGCCAGCAGTCTGACGGGTATATATGGCTACACCTTC
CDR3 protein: CASSLTGIYGYTF

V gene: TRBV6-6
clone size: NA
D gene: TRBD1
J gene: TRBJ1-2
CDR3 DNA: TGTGCCAGCAGACGCCCTAACAGGGGCCTTATTTCGGGCTACACCTTC
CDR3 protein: CASRRPNRGLISGYTF

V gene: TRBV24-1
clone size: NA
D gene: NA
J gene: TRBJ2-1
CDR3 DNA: TGTGCCACCAGTGAGGGGATTGAGCAGTTCTTC
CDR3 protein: CATSEGIEQFF

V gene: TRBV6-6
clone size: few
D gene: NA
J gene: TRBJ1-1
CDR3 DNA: TGTGCCAGCACAACGGAGATATCGGCTTTCTTT
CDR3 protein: CASTTEISAFF

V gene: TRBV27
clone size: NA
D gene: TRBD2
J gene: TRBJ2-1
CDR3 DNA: TGTGCCAGCAGTTTCTGGTCGGGAGGGCCCAATGAGCAGTTCTTC
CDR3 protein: CASSFWSGGPNEQFF

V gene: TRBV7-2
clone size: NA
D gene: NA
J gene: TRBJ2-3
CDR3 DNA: TGTGCCAGCAGCTTAACAGGGCACGATACGCAGTATTTT
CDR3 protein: CASSLTGHDTQYF

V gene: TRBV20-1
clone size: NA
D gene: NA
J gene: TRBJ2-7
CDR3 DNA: TGCAGTGCTGACGGCCGGACGGACTCCTACGAGCAGTACTTC
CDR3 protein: CSADGRTDSYEQYF

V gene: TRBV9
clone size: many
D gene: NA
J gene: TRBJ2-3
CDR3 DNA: TGTGCCAGCAGCGGGACTAGCACAGATACGCAGTATTTT
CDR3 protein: CASSGTSTDTQYF

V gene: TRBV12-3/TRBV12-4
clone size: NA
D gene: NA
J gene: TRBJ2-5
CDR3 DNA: TGTGCCAGCACCCTCAGAAGGGTAAAAGAGACCCAGTACTTC
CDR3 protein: CASTLRRVKETQYF

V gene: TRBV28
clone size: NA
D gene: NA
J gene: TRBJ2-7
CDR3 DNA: TGTGCCAGCAGTTTTATAACAGCCTACGAGCAGTACTTC
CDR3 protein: CASSFITAYEQYF

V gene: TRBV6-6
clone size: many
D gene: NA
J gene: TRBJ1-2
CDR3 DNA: TGTGCCAGCAGTTACGGGCGGAACTATGGCTACACCTTC
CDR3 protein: CASSYGRNYGYTF

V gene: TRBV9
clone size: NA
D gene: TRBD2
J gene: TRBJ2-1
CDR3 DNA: TGTGCCAGCAGCACCGTAGGACTAGCGGGAGTCAATGAGCAGTTCTTC
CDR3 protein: CASSTVGLAGVNEQFF

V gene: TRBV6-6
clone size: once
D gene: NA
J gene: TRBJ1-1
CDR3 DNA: TGTGCCAGCAGTTACTCGATTTTTCGGGACACTGAAGCTTTCTTT
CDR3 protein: CASSYSIFRDTEAFF

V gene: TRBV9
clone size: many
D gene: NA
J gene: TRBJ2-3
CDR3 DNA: TGTGCCTCATCGGTCCCAGGCACAGATACGCAGTATTTT
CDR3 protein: CASSVPGTDTQYF

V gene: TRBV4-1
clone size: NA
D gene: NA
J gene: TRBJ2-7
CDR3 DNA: TGCGCCAGCAGCCGACTAGTCAATGAGCAGTACTTC
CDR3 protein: CASSRLVNEQYF

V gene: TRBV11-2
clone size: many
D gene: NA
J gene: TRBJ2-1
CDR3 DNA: TGTGCCAGCAGCCTCGGGCCCCCCAATGAGCAGTTCTTC
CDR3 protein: CASSLGPPNEQFF

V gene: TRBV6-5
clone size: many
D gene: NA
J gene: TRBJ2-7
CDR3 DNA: TGTGCCAGCAGTTACAAGTCCACCTACGAGCAGTACTTC
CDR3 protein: CASSYKSTYEQYF

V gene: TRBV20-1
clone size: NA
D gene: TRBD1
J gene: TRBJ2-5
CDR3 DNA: TGCAGTGCTAGTGAAGGGGGCCGGGAGACCCAGTACTTC
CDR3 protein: CSASEGGRETQYF

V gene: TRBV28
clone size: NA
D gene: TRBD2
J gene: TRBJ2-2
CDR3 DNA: TGTGCCAGCAGTCTCCCGGGACTAGCGGCGAACACCGGGGAGCTGTTTTTT
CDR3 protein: CASSLPGLAANTGELFF

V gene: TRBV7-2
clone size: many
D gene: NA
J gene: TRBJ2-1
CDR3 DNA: TGTGCCAGCAGCTTAGAAAGGGAGAATGAGCAGTTCTTC
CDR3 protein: CASSLERENEQFF

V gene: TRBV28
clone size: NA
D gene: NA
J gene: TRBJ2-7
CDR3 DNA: TGTGCCAGCAGCCTTAGCGTCTCAACCTACGAGCAGTACTTC
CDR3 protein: CASSLSVSTYEQYF

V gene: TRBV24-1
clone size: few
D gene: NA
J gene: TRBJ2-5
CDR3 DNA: TGTGCCACCAGTGATTTGGGCCTAGCGGAGACCCAGTACTTC
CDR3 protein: CATSDLGLAETQYF

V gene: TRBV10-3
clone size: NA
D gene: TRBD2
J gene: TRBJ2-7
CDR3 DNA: TGTGCCATCAGTAGGACTAGCGGGAACTCCTACGAGCAGTACTTC
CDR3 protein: CAISRTSGNSYEQYF

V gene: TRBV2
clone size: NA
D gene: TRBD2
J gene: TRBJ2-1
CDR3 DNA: TGTGCCAGCAGTGACGAATGGACTAGCGGGGGTGAGCAGTTCTTC
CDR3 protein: CASSDEWTSGGEQFF

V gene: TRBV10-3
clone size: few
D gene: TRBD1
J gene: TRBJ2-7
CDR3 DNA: TGTGCCATCAGCGACAGGGCCCACGAGCAGTACTTC
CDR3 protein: CAISDRAHEQYF

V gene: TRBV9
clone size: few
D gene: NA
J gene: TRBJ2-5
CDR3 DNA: TGTGCCAGCAGCGTTGGGTCCGGGACTCAAAAAGAGACCCAGTACTTC
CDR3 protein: CASSVGSGTQKETQYF

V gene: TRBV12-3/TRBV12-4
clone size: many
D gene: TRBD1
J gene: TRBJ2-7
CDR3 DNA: TGTGCCAGCAGTTTCTGGGACAGCTCCTACGAGCAGTACTTC
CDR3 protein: CASSFWDSSYEQYF

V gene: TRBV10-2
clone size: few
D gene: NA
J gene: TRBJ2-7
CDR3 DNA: TGCGCCAGCAGTGAAGGGAGGCAGTACTTC
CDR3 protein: CASSEGRQYF

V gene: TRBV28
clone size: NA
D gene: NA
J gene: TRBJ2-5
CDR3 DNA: TGTGCCAGCCGGGATCTATTCCAAGAGACCCAGTACTTC
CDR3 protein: CASRDLFQETQYF

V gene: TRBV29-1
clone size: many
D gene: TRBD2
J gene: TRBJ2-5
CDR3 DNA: TGCAGCGCCATAGCGGGAGCCAGAGAGACCCAGTACTTC
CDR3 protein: CSAIAGARETQYF

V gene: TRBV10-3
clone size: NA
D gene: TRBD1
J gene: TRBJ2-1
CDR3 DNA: TGTGCCATCAGTGAGGGGTCACAGGGGGATGAGCAGTTCTTC
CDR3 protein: CAISEGSQGDEQFF

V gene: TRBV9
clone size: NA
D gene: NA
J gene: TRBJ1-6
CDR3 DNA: TGTGCCAGCGGCCCCGGCGGGACTACTAATTCACCCCTCCACTTT
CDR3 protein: CASGPGGTTNSPLHF

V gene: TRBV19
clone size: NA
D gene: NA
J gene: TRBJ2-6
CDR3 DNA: TGTGCCAGTCCTGATGCCACTGGGGCCAACGTCCTGACTTTC
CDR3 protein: CASPDATGANVLTF

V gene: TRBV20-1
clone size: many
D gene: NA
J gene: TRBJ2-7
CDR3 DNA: TGCAGTGCTAGAAGGAGGGGAGGCTACGAGCAGTACTTC
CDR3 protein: CSARRRGGYEQYF

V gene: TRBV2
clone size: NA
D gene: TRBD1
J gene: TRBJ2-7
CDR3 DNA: TGTGCCAACAGTGGGACAGGGGGCCTCTACGAGCAGTACTTC
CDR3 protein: CANSGTGGLYEQYF

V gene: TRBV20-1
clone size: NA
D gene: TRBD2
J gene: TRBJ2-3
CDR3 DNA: TGCAGTGCTGGGACTAGGGCCCCAGATACGCAGTATTTT
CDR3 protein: CSAGTRAPDTQYF

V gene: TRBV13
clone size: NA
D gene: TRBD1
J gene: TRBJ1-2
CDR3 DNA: TGTGCCAGCAGCGGAACCCGACAGGGAAACTATGGCTACACCTTC
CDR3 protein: CASSGTRQGNYGYTF

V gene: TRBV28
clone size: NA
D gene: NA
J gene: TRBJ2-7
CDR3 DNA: TGTGCCAGCAGTTTATTTCCCGCGCTCTACGAGCAGTACTTC
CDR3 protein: CASSLFPALYEQYF

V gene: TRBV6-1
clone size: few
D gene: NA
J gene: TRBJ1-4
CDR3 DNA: TGTGCCAGCAAGGTGGGCAGAGGAGGTGAAAAACTGTTTTTT
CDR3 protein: CASKVGRGGEKLFF

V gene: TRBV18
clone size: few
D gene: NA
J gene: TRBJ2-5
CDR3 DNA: TGTGCCAGCTCACCACTTGGACTTCAACTAGAGACCCAGTACTTC
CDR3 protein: CASSPLGLQLETQYF

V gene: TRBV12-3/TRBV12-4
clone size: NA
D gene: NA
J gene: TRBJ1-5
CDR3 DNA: TGTGCCAGCGGGAAGGGACTGATATCAGGGCCCCAGCATTTT
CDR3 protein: CASGKGLISGPQHF

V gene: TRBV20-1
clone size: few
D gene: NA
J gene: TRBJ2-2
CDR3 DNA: TGCAGTGCTAGAGATCAGGGTTCGAGACAGAACACCGGGGAGCTGTTTTTT
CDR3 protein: CSARDQGSRQNTGELFF

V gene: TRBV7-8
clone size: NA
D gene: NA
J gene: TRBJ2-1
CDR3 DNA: TGTGCCAGCAGCTTAGACTCCGTGGGGGCGGGTATTGATGAGCAGTTCTTC
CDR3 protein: CASSLDSVGAGIDEQFF

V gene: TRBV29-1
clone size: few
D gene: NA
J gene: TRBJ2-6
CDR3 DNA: TGCAGCGTTGAAGCTAACTCTGGGGCCAACGTCCTGACTTTC
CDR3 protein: CSVEANSGANVLTF

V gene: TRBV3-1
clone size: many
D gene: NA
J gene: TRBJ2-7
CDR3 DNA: TGTGCCAGCAGCCAATCCTACCTATACGAGCAGTACTTC
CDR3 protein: CASSQSYLYEQYF

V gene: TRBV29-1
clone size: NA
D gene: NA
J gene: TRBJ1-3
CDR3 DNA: TGCAGCGTGACGAAATCTGGAAACACCATATATTTT
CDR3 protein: CSVTKSGNTIYF